Each of the 15 T cell receptor beta chains below was sequenced from the same sample in a study of T cell responses to AZD1222 COVID-19 vaccine. TCRdb's table, derived via immunoSEQ multiplex PCR, lists solely in-frame clones and lacks some. The repertoire consists of 96,000 or so clones, with roughly 87% occurring once and the leading ten covering 1.5% to 2%. Material: peripheral blood, obtained on day 0 of AZD1222 vaccination. The receptors derive from an adult in good health.

This sequence joins TRBV7-9 and TRBJ1-1, with D tentatively TRBD1 (5 bases). CDR1 and CDR2 (germline): SEHNR, FQNEAQ (reference sequence). The V gene lost 3 bases and the J gene lost 1 base, with 12 bases spanning the gap. The CDR3 has 15 amino acids. The CDR3 DNA reads as TGTGCCAGCAGCTTGGGGACCAACGGGAACACTGAAGCTTTCTTT. Its translation: CASSLGTNGNTEAFF. Using reference TRBV7-9 and TRBJ1-1 for the parts outside the CDR3, the full variable domain is DTGVSQNPRHKITKRGQNVTFRCDPISEHNRLYWYRQTLGQGPEFLTYFQNEAQLEKSRLLSDRFSAERPKGSFSTLEIQRTEQGDSAMYLCASSLGTNGNTEAFFGQGTRLTVV.

The chain uses TRBV4-1 and TRBJ2-2, with D uncertain. This CDR3 comprises 15 residues. With 0 bases removed from V and 5 bases from J, the gap between germline ends came to 10 bases. Germline CDR1 MGHRA, CDR2 YSYEKL. CDR3 amino acids: CASSQDVGGTGELFF. The CDR3, as DNA: TGCGCCAGCAGCCAAGACGTGGGCGGTACCGGGGAGCTGTTTTTT.

This clone was seen once. V and J are TRBV25-1 and TRBJ1-2; 9 nucleotides line up with TRBD1. The junction had 3 bases not matched to a gene; V was cut back by 3 bases and J by 10 bases. Germline V CDR1 and CDR2: MGHDK, SYGVNS. The CDR3 contains 12 residues. This CDR3 reads CASSEDRGLYTF. The DNA of the CDR3 is TGTGCCAGCAGTGAGGACAGGGGTCTCTACACCTTC.

The V gene is TRBV6-5, the J gene TRBJ2-2; D not resolved. V was shortened by 2 bases and J by 4 bases, with 5 bases between the two germline ends. There are 13 residues in the CDR3. Germline CDR1 is MNHEY and CDR2 is SVGAGI. The CDR3, as DNA: TGTGCCAGCAGTTACACCGGCACCGGGGAGCTGTTTTTT. It specifies CASSYTGTGELFF.

V and J are TRBV18 and TRBJ2-7; 8 nucleotides align to TRBD1. J lost 3 bases, V lost 4 bases, and 8 bases had no gene match. Germline V CDR1 and CDR2: KGHSH, LQKENI. There are 15 residues in the CDR3. CDR3 protein: CASSQTTGVFYEQYF. In DNA, the CDR3 is TGTGCCAGCTCACAAACGACAGGGGTGTTCTACGAGCAGTACTTC.

V is TRBV6-1 and J is TRBJ1-2; D uncertain. The CDR3 totals 13 residues. V was pared by 3 bases and J by 2 bases, with 7 bases between. The germline CDR1 and CDR2 sequences are MNHNS and SASEGT. CDR3 amino acids: CASSDGQNYGYTF. DNA for the CDR3: TGTGCCAGCAGTGACGGGCAGAACTATGGCTACACCTTC.

This chain links TRBV3-1 (or the pseudogene TRBV3-2) with TRBJ2-5; 8 positions agree with TRBD2. The J segment lost 5 bases and the V segment lost 0 bases, leaving 11 bases of the junction unmatched. Germline V lookup: CDR1 LGHDT, CDR2 YNNKEL (reference sequence). The CDR3 spans 17 residues. CDR3 loop: CASSQDRQRGIMETQYF. The CDR3 coding sequence is TGTGCCAGCAGCCAAGATAGGCAGCGGGGGATCATGGAGACCCAGTACTTC.

The chain combines TRBV13 with TRBJ2-2; D remains unclear. The CDR3 runs 13 residues. CDR1 and CDR2 from the germline V gene are PRHDT and FYEKMQ (reference sequence). Trimming removed 9 bases at V and 0 bases at J, with 8 bases between. The chain's CDR3 is CARIDPNTGELFF. In DNA, the CDR3 is TGTGCCAGAATCGATCCGAACACCGGGGAGCTGTTTTTT.

V gene TRBV5-1 combines with J gene TRBJ2-7; TRBD1 agrees at 10 bases. CDR1 and CDR2 from the germline V gene are SGHRS and YFSETQ. The length of the CDR3 is 14 residues. J gave up 4 bases and V 5 bases, and 6 bases lay outside the gene matches. CDR3 sequence (DNA): TGCGCCAGCAGGCCGGGGACAGGGGTGTACGAGCAGTACTTC. Residues: CASRPGTGVYEQYF.

The chain joins TRBV4-2 to TRBJ1-4, with no clear D. The V gene lost 4 bases and the J gene lost 1 base, with 13 bases spanning the gap. Germline-derived CDR1 and CDR2 are LGHNA and YNFKEQ. The length of the CDR3 is 16 residues. CDR3 residues: CASSLLGRGTNEKLFF. The CDR3 DNA is TGTGCCAGCAGCCTCCTCGGACGGGGAACTAATGAAAAACTGTTTTTT.

The V gene is TRBV14, the J gene TRBJ2-1, with 7 positions matching TRBD2. This CDR3 has 16 amino acids. The trim removed 0 bases at V and 2 bases at J, leaving 4 bases unmatched. Germline V CDR1 and CDR2: SGHDN, FVKESK. This chain's CDR3 is CASSQDGGGPYNEQFF. CDR3 nucleotides: TGTGCCAGCAGCCAAGATGGGGGGGGACCCTACAATGAGCAGTTCTTC.

V is TRBV5-4 and J is TRBJ1-2; 7 bases align to TRBD1. The trim removed 4 bases at V and 4 bases at J, leaving 10 bases unmatched. This CDR3 region has 15 residues. Germline CDR1 reads SGHNT; CDR2 reads YYREEE (reference sequence). The CDR3 coding sequence is TGTGCCAGCAGCGCCTGGGGGTACAGGGGCTATGGCTACACCTTC. It codes for CASSAWGYRGYGYTF.

The chain uses TRBV7-9 and TRBJ2-7; D is possibly TRBD2 (5 bases). V lost 3 bases to trimming and J lost 9 bases, with 12 bases between them. This CDR3 spans 12 amino acids. Germline CDR1 reads SEHNR; CDR2 reads FQNEAQ (reference sequence). In DNA form, the CDR3 reads TGTGCCAGCAGCTTTTGGAAAGAGGGGCAGTACTTC. This encodes CASSFWKEGQYF.

This chain connects TRBV7-2 to TRBJ1-2; TRBD1 is a possible D gene (5 bases). V lost 1 base, J lost 3 bases, and 6 bases lay in between. Looked up from germline, CDR1 is SGHTA and CDR2 is FQGNSA. The CDR3 extends over 13 amino acids. The CDR3 DNA sequence: TGTGCCAGCAGCTTAGGGGGGGACTATGGCTACACCTTC. This codes for CASSLGGDYGYTF. The complete variable domain, with remaining parts taken from reference TRBV7-2 and TRBJ1-2, reads GAGVSQSPSNKVTEKGKDVELRCDPISGHTALYWYRQSLGQGLEFLIYFQGNSAPDKSGLPSDRFSAERTGGSVSTLTIQRTQQEDSAVYLCASSLGGDYGYTFGSGTRLTVV.

This sequence joins TRBV4-2 and TRBJ1-5; D is possibly TRBD1 (6 bases). V was cut by 1 base and J by 3 bases, with 10 bases left in between. CDR3 length equals 15 residues. Germline CDR1 LGHNA, CDR2 YNFKEQ. The CDR3 region is CASSQGTATNQPQHF. The CDR3 DNA follows: TGTGCCAGCAGCCAAGGGACAGCAACCAATCAGCCCCAGCATTTT.